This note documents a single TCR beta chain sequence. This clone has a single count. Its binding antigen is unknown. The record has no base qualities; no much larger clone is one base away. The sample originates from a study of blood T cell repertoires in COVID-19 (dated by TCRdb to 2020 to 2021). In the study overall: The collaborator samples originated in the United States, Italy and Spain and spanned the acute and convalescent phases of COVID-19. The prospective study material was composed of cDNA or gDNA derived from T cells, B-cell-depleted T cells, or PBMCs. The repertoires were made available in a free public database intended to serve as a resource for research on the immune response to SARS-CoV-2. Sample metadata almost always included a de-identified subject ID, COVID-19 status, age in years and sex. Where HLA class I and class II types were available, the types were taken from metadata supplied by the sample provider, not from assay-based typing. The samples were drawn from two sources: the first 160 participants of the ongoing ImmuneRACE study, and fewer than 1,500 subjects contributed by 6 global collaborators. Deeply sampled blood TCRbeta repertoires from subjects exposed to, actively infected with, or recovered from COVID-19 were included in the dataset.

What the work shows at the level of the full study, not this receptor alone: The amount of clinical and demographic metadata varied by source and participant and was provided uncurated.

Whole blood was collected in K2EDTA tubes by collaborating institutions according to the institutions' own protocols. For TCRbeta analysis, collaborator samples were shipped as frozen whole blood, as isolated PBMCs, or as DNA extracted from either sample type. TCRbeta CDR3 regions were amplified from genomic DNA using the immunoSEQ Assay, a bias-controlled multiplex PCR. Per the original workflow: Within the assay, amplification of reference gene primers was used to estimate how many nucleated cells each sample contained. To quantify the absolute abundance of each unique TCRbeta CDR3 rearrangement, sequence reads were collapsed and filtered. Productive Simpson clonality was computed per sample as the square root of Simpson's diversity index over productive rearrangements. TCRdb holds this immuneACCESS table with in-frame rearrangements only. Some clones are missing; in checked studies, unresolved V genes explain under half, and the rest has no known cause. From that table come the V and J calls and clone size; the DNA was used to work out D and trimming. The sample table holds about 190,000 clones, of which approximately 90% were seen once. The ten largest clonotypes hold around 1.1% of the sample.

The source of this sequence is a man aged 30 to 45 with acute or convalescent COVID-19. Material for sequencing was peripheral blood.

This receptor has the CDR3 CASSFFRGATNEKLFF. DNA sequence: TGTGCCAGCAGCTTCTTCCGGGGAGCAACTAATGAAAAACTGTTTTTT. The chain is assembled from TRBV3-1 (or the pseudogene TRBV3-2) and TRBJ1-4, with the D gene not clear enough to name. The germline V gene (reference sequence) gives CDR1 as LGHDT and CDR2 as YNNKEL. V lost 5 bases and J lost 0 bases; the stretch between them is 13 bases long. Spanning cysteine to phenylalanine, the CDR3 consists of 16 amino acids. The retained sequence is limited to the CDR3, 48 bases, with the frame set at the first base.